A selection of T cell receptor beta chains follows, all from one sample in a study of blood T cell repertoires in COVID-19. Some clones are missing from TCRdb's copy, which holds only in-frame ones; the method was immunoSEQ multiplex PCR. This table has more than 300,000 clones, about 90% appearing once. Specimen: PBMCs or T cells enriched from blood (not recorded which). The origin of the receptors is a woman aged 25 to 39 who had recovered from COVID-19. The CDR3 runs from the conserved cysteine through the conserved F or W. The order of the fields is J gene, clone size, D gene, V gene, CDR3 DNA, CDR3 protein. The D gene is left open where the match is weak. A clone size is listed for some rows: how often the clone was seen (once, few, many), or a class if it is expanded.

J: TRBJ2-7
size: .
D: TRBD1
V: TRBV6-5
DNA: TGTGCCAGCAGTTTACAGGACAGGGGGCTCTCCTACGAGCAGTACTTC
CDR3: CASSLQDRGLSYEQYF

J: TRBJ1-1
size: once
D: TRBD1
V: TRBV19
DNA: TGTGCCAGTAGTGGGTCAGGGGGGTCGAACACTGAAGCTTTCTTT
CDR3: CASSGSGGSNTEAFF

J: TRBJ1-2
size: .
D: TRBD1
V: TRBV12-3/TRBV12-4
DNA: TGTGCCAGCAGTCAACAGGGGTACTACACCTTC
CDR3: CASSQQGYYTF

J: TRBJ1-5
size: .
D: TRBD1
V: TRBV6-1
DNA: TGTGCCAGCAGTGAACCTACAGGGGGGCCCCAGCATTTT
CDR3: CASSEPTGGPQHF

J: TRBJ2-7
size: .
D: TRBD1
V: TRBV13
DNA: TGTGCCAGCAGTTATACCCCCGGGACAGCTTACGAGCAGTACTTC
CDR3: CASSYTPGTAYEQYF

J: TRBJ2-7
size: few
D: .
V: TRBV15
DNA: TGTGCCACCAGCGACACAGCCTCATCCTACGAGCAGTACTTC
CDR3: CATSDTASSYEQYF

J: TRBJ2-7
size: .
D: .
V: TRBV10-3
DNA: TGTGCCATCAGTGACAATTCCTACGAGCAGTACTTC
CDR3: CAISDNSYEQYF

J: TRBJ1-4
size: .
D: .
V: TRBV3-1/TRBV3-2
DNA: TGTGCCAGCAGCCAAGGGCGGGGCCCTAATGAAAAACTGTTTTTT
CDR3: CASSQGRGPNEKLFF

J: TRBJ1-2
size: .
D: .
V: TRBV7-2
DNA: TGTGCCAGCAGCTTACCCACAGGGTACTATGGCTACACCTTC
CDR3: CASSLPTGYYGYTF

J: TRBJ1-3
size: once
D: .
V: TRBV7-2
DNA: TGTGCCAGCAGCTTAGATATGGGGCACTCTGGAAACACCATATATTTT
CDR3: CASSLDMGHSGNTIYF

J: TRBJ2-5
size: .
D: .
V: TRBV9
DNA: TGTGCCAGCAGCGTAGGAAGGGGTCAAGAGACCCAGTACTTC
CDR3: CASSVGRGQETQYF

J: TRBJ1-1
size: .
D: .
V: TRBV7-8
DNA: TGTGCCAGCAGCCCGGACGGACTTCGGGGCACTGAAGCTTTCTTT
CDR3: CASSPDGLRGTEAFF

J: TRBJ2-7
size: .
D: TRBD1
V: TRBV2
DNA: TGTGCCAGGACCGGGACAGGGGGAAGAGAGCAGTACTTC
CDR3: CARTGTGGREQYF

J: TRBJ1-1
size: .
D: TRBD1
V: TRBV30
DNA: TGTGCCTGGTGCGGCAGGGGGCGCGGAACTGAAGCTTTCTTT
CDR3: CAWCGRGRGTEAFF

J: TRBJ1-2
size: .
D: .
V: TRBV15
DNA: TGTGCCACCAGCAACAACGACTATGGCTACACCTTC
CDR3: CATSNNDYGYTF

J: TRBJ1-1
size: .
D: .
V: TRBV6-1
DNA: TGTGCCAGCAGTGAACAGGGTCTCACTGAAGCTTTCTTT
CDR3: CASSEQGLTEAFF

J: TRBJ2-7
size: .
D: TRBD1
V: TRBV10-3
DNA: TGTGCCAGCTCAGGAGGTTTGGACAGGGAACTTCTTCGGGACGAGCAGTACTTC
CDR3: CASSGGLDRELLRDEQYF

J: TRBJ2-3
size: .
D: TRBD2
V: TRBV27
DNA: TGTGCCAGCAGTTCCGCCTGGCGGGGGGCCACAGATACGCAGTATTTT
CDR3: CASSSAWRGATDTQYF

J: TRBJ1-6
size: .
D: TRBD1
V: TRBV6-5
DNA: TGTGCCATCCAGGGGGCCGGGGATTCACCCCTCCACTTT
CDR3: CAIQGAGDSPLHF

J: TRBJ2-5
size: .
D: TRBD2
V: TRBV30
DNA: TGTGCCTGGAGTGTAGTCCCCCGACTAGCCCTGTACCAAGAGACCCAGTACTTC
CDR3: CAWSVVPRLALYQETQYF

J: TRBJ1-2
size: .
D: .
V: TRBV9
DNA: TGTGCCAGCAGCGTAGGGGACGCGGGACCGGTGGGGGGCTACACCTTC
CDR3: CASSVGDAGPVGGYTF

J: TRBJ1-5
size: .
D: .
V: TRBV6-1
DNA: TGTGCCAGCAGTGAAGTATGGGGCAATCTCAATCAGCCCCAGCATTTT
CDR3: CASSEVWGNLNQPQHF

J: TRBJ2-2
size: .
D: .
V: TRBV19
DNA: TGTGCCAGTAGTCCAGTGGGGACATGGAACACCGGGGAGCTGTTTTTT
CDR3: CASSPVGTWNTGELFF

J: TRBJ1-1
size: few
D: TRBD1
V: TRBV19
DNA: TGTGCCAGTAGCCCTCTGACAGGGGAATGGGCTGAAGCTTTCTTT
CDR3: CASSPLTGEWAEAFF

J: TRBJ1-1
size: few
D: .
V: TRBV7-3
DNA: TGTGCCAGCAGCTTAACCCCCTCAGTCCGCGGGACTGAAGCTTTCTTT
CDR3: CASSLTPSVRGTEAFF

J: TRBJ1-1
size: .
D: TRBD1
V: TRBV10-3
DNA: TGTGCCACAGCTGCGGACAGGGGTTTTGCTTTCTTT
CDR3: CATAADRGFAFF